The 21 T cell receptor beta chains below come from one sample, sequenced in a study of T-cell memory formation after mild COVID-19. TCRdb independently ran MiXCR on the 5' RACE reads; one entry per CDR3 protein. The sample has 550,000 to 600,000 distinct CDR3 sequences, 15% to 20% seen once; the top ten hold less than 10%. Sequencing was done on a sample of PBMCs or a T cell subset sorted from them (not recorded which). The receptors originated from an adult woman who had mild COVID-19 (a few samples of this study predate the infection). Cell type and time point are not known.

The chain has TRBV15 and TRBJ2-1; the match to TRBD2 covers 9 bases. Germline lookup yields CDR1 LNHNV and CDR2 YYDKDF (reference sequence). After removal of 0 bases from V and 6 bases from J, the junction contained 9 bases not matched to a gene. This CDR3 has 17 amino acids. CDR3 nucleotides: TGTGCCACCAGCAGAGATATCGGCGGGAGGGGGGCCAATGAGCAGTTCTTC. This encodes CATSRDIGGRGANEQFF.

This clonotype was picked up a small number of times. The V and J genes are TRBV11-1 and TRBJ1-1; tentative D call: TRBD1 (6 bases). This CDR3 is built from 14 residues. The V end lost 3 bases, the J end lost 6 bases, and 14 bases lay between the germline ends. Germline assignment: CDR1 SGHAT and CDR2 FQDESV (reference sequence). CDR3 DNA: TGTGCCAGCAGCTTGGGACACAGGGACCCTGAAGCTTTCTTT. Encoded protein: CASSLGHRDPEAFF.

This clonotype was counted only a few times. V usage is TRBV2 and J usage is TRBJ2-7, with D hard to call. This CDR3 has 13 residues. Deletions cut 3 bases from V and 4 bases from J, with 10 bases between. The germline V gene encodes CDR1 SNHLY and CDR2 FYNNEI. This CDR3 is CASSDRREYEQYF. The DNA of the CDR3 is TGTGCCAGCAGTGATAGACGAGAGTACGAGCAGTACTTC.

The gene calls are TRBV4-2 and TRBJ2-1, with D possibly called TRBD1 or TRBD2 (6 bases each). The germline gives CDR1 LGHNA, CDR2 YNFKEQ. V lost 2 bases and J lost 4, with 18 bases in between. The CDR3 is made up of 17 amino acids. CDR3 DNA sequence: TGTGCCAGCAGCCAATACCAACAGGGAGGAGGGTACAATGAGCAGTTCTTC. Translating gives CASSQYQQGGGYNEQFF.

This clonotype was counted only a few times. The chain links TRBV20-1 to TRBJ1-1; D call uncertain. Germline V CDR1 and CDR2: DFQATT, SNEGSKA (reference sequence). There are 14 residues in the CDR3. V was shortened by 5 bases and J by 3 bases, with 16 bases between the two germline ends. Here the CDR3 reads CSAGFGGHHTEAFF. CDR3 sequence (DNA): TGCAGTGCTGGCTTTGGAGGGCATCACACTGAAGCTTTCTTT.

This clonotype was seen only a few times. The rearrangement joins TRBV5-1 to TRBJ1-2, with 10 positions matching TRBD1. Germline V gene data show CDR1 as SGHRS and CDR2 as YFSETQ. This CDR3 is 15 amino acids long. V was pared by 4 bases and J by 3 bases, with 6 bases of the junction left unmatched. The CDR3 region has the DNA TGCGCCAGCAGCCCAGGACAGGGGGGCGACTATGGCTACACCTTC. Translation: CASSPGQGGDYGYTF.

The CDR3 here is CASSSPRTSGYEQYF. For the CDR3, the DNA is TGTGCCAGCAGTTCTCCACGGACTAGCGGCTACGAGCAGTACTTC. The rearrangement uses TRBV12-3 or TRBV12-4 and TRBJ2-7; 10 bases fit TRBD2. The CDR3 consists of 15 residues. The trim removed 4 bases at V and 3 bases at J, leaving 6 bases unmatched.

V and J are TRBV7-2 and TRBJ2-2, with a weak D call TRBD2 (7 bases). Germline assignment: CDR1 SGHTA and CDR2 FQGNSA. V lost 1 base and J lost 2, with 11 bases in between. The CDR3 consists of 16 residues. The DNA for the CDR3 is TGTGCCAGCAGCTTAGTGGGCGGGGGCAACACCGGGGAGCTGTTTTTT. Its translation: CASSLVGGGNTGELFF.

The chain employs TRBV30 and TRBJ1-2, with D unclear. Germline loops: CDR1 GTSNPN, CDR2 SVGIG (reference sequence). The CDR3 covers 12 residues. Trimming removed 2 bases from V and 2 bases from J, with 6 bases in between. The CDR3 DNA is TGTGCCTGGAGTTCGGGGAACTATGGCTACACCTTC. Its translation is CAWSSGNYGYTF.

The sample holds a few counts of this clonotype. The V gene is TRBV29-1, the J gene TRBJ2-4; 9 positions match TRBD1. The CDR3 has 13 residues. Germline V gene data show CDR1 as SQVTM and CDR2 as ANQGSEA. The V gene end was trimmed by 4 bases and the J gene end by 6 bases; junction bases not matched to a gene: 4. The CDR3 DNA reads TGCAGCGTTGGACAGGGGGGTGGAAACATTCAGTACTTC. Its translation is CSVGQGGGNIQYF.

This clonotype showed up just a few times. V and J are TRBV20-1 and TRBJ1-1; tentatively, D is TRBD1 (6 bases). Germline values: CDR1 DFQATT, CDR2 SNEGSKA (reference sequence). Trimming pared 3 bases from V and 2 bases from J, leaving 13 bases between. This CDR3 spans 14 amino acids. In DNA form, the CDR3 reads TGCAGTGCTAGTACGGGACACATAAACACTGAAGCTTTCTTT. It codes for CSASTGHINTEAFF.

Only a few counts were recorded for this clonotype. The CDR3 loop reads CSAKENGLSNQPQHF. DNA of the CDR3: TGCAGTGCCAAGGAGAATGGGTTAAGCAATCAGCCCCAGCATTTT. This chain connects TRBV20-1 to TRBJ1-5; D uncertain. The germline CDR1 and CDR2 sequences are DFQATT and SNEGSKA (reference sequence). V was clipped by 6 bases and J by 1 base, with 16 bases between them. The CDR3 consists of 15 residues.

This clonotype was detected a few times. V gene TRBV2 combines with J gene TRBJ2-1; 8 positions match TRBD1. The CDR3 sequence is 17 residues long. V shed 1 base and J 6 bases; nucleotides not matched to a gene: 11. Germline CDR1 SNHLY, CDR2 FYNNEI. CDR3 residues: CASSEETPGQALNEQFF. DNA of the CDR3: TGTGCCAGCAGTGAAGAGACCCCGGGACAGGCTCTCAATGAGCAGTTCTTC.

The chain is built from TRBV7-9 and TRBJ2-1; TRBD2 matches at 8 bases. This CDR3 is built from 15 residues. CDR1 is SEHNR and CDR2 is FQNEAQ in the germline V gene (reference sequence). J was trimmed by 5 bases and V by 1 base; bases with no gene match: 4. The CDR3 region has the DNA TGTGCCAGCAGCTTAGTTAGCGGGACCCACAATGAGCAGTTCTTC. It translates to CASSLVSGTHNEQFF.

This chain connects TRBV29-1 to TRBJ2-1, with TRBD2 identical over 12 bases. The trim removed 1 base at V and 0 bases at J, leaving 7 bases unmatched. There are 18 residues in the CDR3. Germline V gene sequence: CDR1 SQVTM, CDR2 ANQGSEA. CDR3 in DNA: TGCAGCGTTGAAGCCCTTACTAGCGGGAGGCTCTCCTACAATGAGCAGTTCTTC. Translation: CSVEALTSGRLSYNEQFF.

The chain couples TRBV7-8 to TRBJ1-3; D is ambiguous. V was cut by 6 bases and J by 2 bases, with 14 bases left in between. This CDR3 contains 15 residues. Germline V gene sequence: CDR1 SGHVS, CDR2 FQNEAQ. The CDR3 nucleotides read TGTGCCAGCAGAAGTGGTAGGCCCACTGGAAACACCATATATTTT. It specifies CASRSGRPTGNTIYF.

The chain recombines TRBV6-5 with TRBJ2-2, with a possible D match to TRBD1 (5 bases). Trimming took 4 bases from V and 6 from J, leaving 21 bases between them. Germline V gene lookup returns CDR1 MNHEY and CDR2 SVGAGI. This CDR3 region has 17 residues. The CDR3 is CASSSVPGGAQPGELFF. CDR3 DNA: TGTGCCAGCAGTTCGGTGCCAGGTGGGGCGCAACCCGGGGAGCTGTTTTTT.

CDR3 sequence (DNA): TGTGCCAGCAGAGATGGGACTAGCGGACCTTACGAGCAGTACTTC. Protein product: CASRDGTSGPYEQYF. V usage is TRBV27 and J usage is TRBJ2-7; 11 bases fit TRBD2. The CDR3 consists of 15 residues. Trimming removed 6 bases from V and 4 bases from J; junction bases left unmatched: 8. CDR1 is MNHEY and CDR2 is SMNVEV in the germline V gene (reference sequence).

The rearrangement uses TRBV12-5 and TRBJ2-1, with unresolved D. V lost 7 bases and J 6 bases, leaving 19 bases between the germline ends. Germline assignment: CDR1 LGHNT and CDR2 FRNRAP. The CDR3 is made up of 15 amino acids. CDR3 sequence: CASAPTSADFNEQFF. The CDR3 coding sequence is TGTGCTAGTGCCCCAACCAGCGCCGATTTCAATGAGCAGTTCTTC.

The rearrangement links TRBV30 to TRBJ2-5; perhaps TRBD2 as D (6 bases). The germline V gene encodes CDR1 GTSNPN and CDR2 SVGIG (reference sequence). The germline V and J ends were trimmed by 2 bases and 2 bases, with 18 bases remaining between them. The CDR3 spans 16 residues. Here the CDR3 DNA reads TGTGCCTGGAGTCAAGGACACTCTCGGGGGCAAGAGACCCAGTACTTC. Amino acids: CAWSQGHSRGQETQYF.

This clonotype has a handful of counts. The rearrangement joins TRBV7-2 to TRBJ2-3; 12 nucleotides align to TRBD2. CDR3 length: 17 residues. The germline CDR1 and CDR2 sequences are SGHTA and FQGNSA. V lost 5 bases, J lost 3 bases, and 9 bases stayed unmatched. The CDR3 bases are TGTGCCAGCAGCCCGACCCCGACTAGCGGGGGTACAGATACGCAGTATTTT. Its protein is CASSPTPTSGGTDTQYF.